This T cell receptor (beta chain) was identified in a study of somatic mutations in cytotoxic T cells in rheumatoid arthritis. Assay: immunoSEQ multiplex PCR; the TCRdb copy retains only in-frame clones and omits some. Counted here are 14,000 or so clones, approximately 75% occurring once; the ten biggest clones make up around 14%. V lost 4 bases and J lost 5, with 18 bases in between. The CDR3 consists of 15 residues. Germline CDR1 and CDR2: SGHRS and YFSETQ. Findings and caveats of the study: There was no significant difference in CD8+ T-cell clonality between rheumatoid arthritis patients and age-matched healthy controls. Clonality of CD8+ cells rose with age in rheumatoid arthritis patients but not healthy controls.

Worth noting for this clone: Its antigen remains unknown.

The J gene is TRBJ1-1, the V gene TRBV5-1, with a weak D call TRBD1 (6 bases). This clonotype originated in an adult with rheumatoid arthritis. The material sequenced was CD8+ T cells sorted from blood. The CDR3 loop is CASSPDPTGQTEAFF. The CDR3, as DNA: TGCGCCAGCAGCCCGGACCCCACAGGGCAGACTGAAGCTTTCTTT.